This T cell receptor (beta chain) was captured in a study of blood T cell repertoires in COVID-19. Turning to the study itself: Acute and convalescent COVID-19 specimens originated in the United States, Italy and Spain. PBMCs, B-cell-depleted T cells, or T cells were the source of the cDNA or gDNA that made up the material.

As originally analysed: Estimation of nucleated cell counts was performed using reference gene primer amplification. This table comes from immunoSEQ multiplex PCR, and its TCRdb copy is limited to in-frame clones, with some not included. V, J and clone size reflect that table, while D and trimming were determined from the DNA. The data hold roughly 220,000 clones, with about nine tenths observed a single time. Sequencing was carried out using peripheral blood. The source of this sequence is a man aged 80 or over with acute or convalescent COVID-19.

As DNA, the CDR3 is TGCGCCAGCAGCTTGGGTGCGCGGGGCTACACAGATACGCAGTATTTT. It codes for CASSLGARGYTDTQYF. J is TRBJ2-3 and V is TRBV5-1; weak D call: TRBD2 (6 bases). CDR1 is SGHRS and CDR2 is YFSETQ in the germline V gene. The CDR3 is 16 amino acids. The V end lost 0 bases, the J end lost 2 bases, and 13 bases lay between the germline ends.